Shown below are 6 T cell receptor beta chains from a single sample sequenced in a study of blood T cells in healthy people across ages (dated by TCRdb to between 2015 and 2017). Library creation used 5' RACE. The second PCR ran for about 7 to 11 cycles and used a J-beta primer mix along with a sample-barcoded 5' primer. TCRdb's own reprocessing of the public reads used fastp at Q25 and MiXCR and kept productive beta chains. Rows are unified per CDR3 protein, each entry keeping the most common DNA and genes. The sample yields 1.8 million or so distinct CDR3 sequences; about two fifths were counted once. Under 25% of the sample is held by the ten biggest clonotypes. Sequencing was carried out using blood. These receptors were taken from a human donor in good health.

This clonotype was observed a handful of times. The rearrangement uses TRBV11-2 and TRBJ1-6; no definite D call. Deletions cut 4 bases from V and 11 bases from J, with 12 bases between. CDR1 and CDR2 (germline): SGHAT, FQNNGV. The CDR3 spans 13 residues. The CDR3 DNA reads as TGTGCCAGCAGCTCCCTATCGACGACACCCCTCCACTTT. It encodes CASSSLSTTPLHF.

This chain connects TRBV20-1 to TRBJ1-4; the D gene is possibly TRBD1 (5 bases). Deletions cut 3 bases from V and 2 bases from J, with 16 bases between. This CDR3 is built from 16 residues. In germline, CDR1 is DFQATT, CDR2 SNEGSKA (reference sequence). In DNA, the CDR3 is TGCAGTGCTAGCTGGGACTGGGGGGAGACTAATGAAAAACTGTTTTTT. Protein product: CSASWDWGETNEKLFF.

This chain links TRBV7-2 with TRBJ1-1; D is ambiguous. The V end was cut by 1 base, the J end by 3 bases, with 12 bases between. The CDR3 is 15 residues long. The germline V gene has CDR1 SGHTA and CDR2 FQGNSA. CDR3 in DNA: TGTGCCAGCAGCTTAGAGATCTGGCGGGACACTGAAGCTTTCTTT. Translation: CASSLEIWRDTEAFF.

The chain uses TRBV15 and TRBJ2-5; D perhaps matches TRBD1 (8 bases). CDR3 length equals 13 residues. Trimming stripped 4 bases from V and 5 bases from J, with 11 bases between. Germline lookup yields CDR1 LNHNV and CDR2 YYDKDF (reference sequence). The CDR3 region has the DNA TGTGCCACCAGCAAACAGGGGGGGGAGACCCAGTACTTC. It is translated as CATSKQGGETQYF.

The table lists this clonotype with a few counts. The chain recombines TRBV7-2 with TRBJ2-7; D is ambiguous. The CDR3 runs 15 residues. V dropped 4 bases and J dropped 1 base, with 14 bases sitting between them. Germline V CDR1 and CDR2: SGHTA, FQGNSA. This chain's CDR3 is CASSSSARPSYEQYF. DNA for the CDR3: TGTGCCAGCAGCTCGTCAGCGAGACCTTCCTACGAGCAGTACTTC.

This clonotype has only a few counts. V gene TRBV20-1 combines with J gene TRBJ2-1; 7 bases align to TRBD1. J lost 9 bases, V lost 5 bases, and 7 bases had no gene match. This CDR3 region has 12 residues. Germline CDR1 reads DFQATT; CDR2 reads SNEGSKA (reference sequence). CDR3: CSARTGFFEQFF. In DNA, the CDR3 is TGCAGTGCTCGGACAGGTTTTTTTGAGCAGTTCTTC.